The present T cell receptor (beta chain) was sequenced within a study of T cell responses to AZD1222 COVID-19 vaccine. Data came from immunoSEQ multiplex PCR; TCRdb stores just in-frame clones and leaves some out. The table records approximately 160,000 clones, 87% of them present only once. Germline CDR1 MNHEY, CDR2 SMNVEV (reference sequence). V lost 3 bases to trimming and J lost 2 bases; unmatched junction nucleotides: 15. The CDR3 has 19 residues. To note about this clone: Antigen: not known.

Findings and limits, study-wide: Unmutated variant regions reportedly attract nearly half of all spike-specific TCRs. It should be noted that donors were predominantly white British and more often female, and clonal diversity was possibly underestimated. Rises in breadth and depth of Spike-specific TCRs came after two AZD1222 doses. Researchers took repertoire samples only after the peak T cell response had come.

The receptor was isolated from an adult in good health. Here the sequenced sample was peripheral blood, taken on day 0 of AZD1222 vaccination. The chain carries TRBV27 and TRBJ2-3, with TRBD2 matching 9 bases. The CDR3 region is CASSFIEVAGATITDTQYF. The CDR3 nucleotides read TGTGCCAGCAGTTTCATCGAGGTAGCGGGAGCCACAATCACAGATACGCAGTATTTT.